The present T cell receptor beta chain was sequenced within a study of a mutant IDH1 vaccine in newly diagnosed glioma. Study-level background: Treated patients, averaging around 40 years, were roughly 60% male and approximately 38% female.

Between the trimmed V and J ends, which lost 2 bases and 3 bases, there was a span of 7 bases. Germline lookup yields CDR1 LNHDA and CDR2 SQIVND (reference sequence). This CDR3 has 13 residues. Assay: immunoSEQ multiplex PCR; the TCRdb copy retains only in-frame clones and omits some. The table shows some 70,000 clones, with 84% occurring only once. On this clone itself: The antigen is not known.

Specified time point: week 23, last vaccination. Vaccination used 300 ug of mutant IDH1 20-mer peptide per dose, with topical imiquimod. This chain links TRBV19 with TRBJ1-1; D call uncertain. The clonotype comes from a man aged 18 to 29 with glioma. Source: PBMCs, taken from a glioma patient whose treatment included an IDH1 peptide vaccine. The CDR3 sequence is CASSITGYTEAFF. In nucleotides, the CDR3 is TGTGCCAGTAGTATAACGGGGTACACTGAAGCTTTCTTT.